This T cell receptor (beta chain) was retrieved from a study of cytomegalovirus exposure and HLA in healthy donors (TCRdb year 2017). Broadly, across the study: According to an earlier analysis of 550 to 750 of the donors, about 179 million T cells yielded some 120 million unique TCR beta sequences and 276 Gb of sequence data. High-throughput TCR immunosequencing, statistical association of individual TCRs with disease status, and machine learning were combined to predict cytomegalovirus infection status. HLA typing included class I and class II loci at four-digit resolution. A later analysis re-examined previously published TCR beta repertoires from about 670 donors and added high-resolution HLA genotyping to investigate patterns of TCR occurrence. The number of typed donors differed by locus: about 620-640 for A, B, C, DRB1 and DQB1; about 520 for DQA1; approximately 600 for DPA1; and around 470 for DPB1. The study aimed to test whether signatures of past pathogen exposure could be identified by cataloging public T cell receptors. In the later analysis, no new phenotypic data were used to find candidate immune exposures; instead, reliance was placed on TCR beta sequences and their occurrence across donors. Every repertoire in the discovery cohort had been generated on one and the same sequencing platform. An early release covering around 630 HLA-typed donors comprised approximately 290 gigabases of sequencing data and around 85 million unique TCR sequences. On average, around 230,000 unique TCR beta nucleotide sequences were sequenced per donor among some 420 genotyped donors of the cohort, with 15% to 20% of those sequences being non-productive. An earlier analysis of some 500 of the donors applied high-throughput TCR beta sequencing to assess whether each TCR beta V gene segment acted as functional or pseudogenic. Using immunosequencing, the study profiled T cell repertoires from 500 to 800 subjects and related those repertoires to cytomegalovirus serostatus. Along with the approximately 600-subject first cohort, a separate validation cohort of over a hundred different subjects was used. Because of strong linkage in the cohort, 4 to 6 DR-DQ haplotypes were treated as single units for association and clustering. In a later genetic analysis, genome-wide SNP genotypes for about 55% of the roughly 670 donors were used, and that subset was treated as a discovery cohort. Of the roughly 390 genotyped donors, over 80% were placed in the genetic ancestry cluster associated with self-reported Caucasian donors. Alongside the repertoire data, information on donor age, sex, ethnicity and CMV serostatus was compiled.

Libraries were built with the immunoSEQ multiplex PCR assay. For the multiplex PCR, a mixture combining 60 forward primers for TCR Vbeta segments and 13 reverse primers for TCR Jbeta segments was used. The CDR3 region of rearranged TCR beta genes was amplified from genomic DNA by a multiplex PCR assay. The Illumina HiSeq System was used to sequence the amplified TCR beta libraries as 87-base-pair reads. On the authors' methods: Across the 670 or so repertoires, a later analysis counted tens of millions of unique TCR beta chains, some 11 million of which were shared by at least two donors. To remove PCR and sequencing errors, raw reads were error-corrected and collapsed into unique sequences using a nearest-neighbor algorithm that merged closely related sequences. V, D and J gene segments were assigned by aligning CDR3 sequences to IMGT reference sequences. For a sequence to be retained, at least a six-nucleotide match to both a V gene segment and a J gene segment was required. Rearrangements were called productive when the CDR3 lacked stop codons and stayed in frame with V and J; all others were non-productive. CDR3 was defined by IMGT convention, running from the second conserved V-encoded cysteine to the conserved J-encoded phenylalanine. Sequences without an unambiguous match to a single V gene segment were excluded from the earlier analysis of over 500 of the donors. In an earlier analysis of about 590 of the donors, a V segment was called functional when productive rearrangements were above 56.7%, and segregating when the standard deviation between donors exceeded 5%. To diagnose cytomegalovirus status from the catalog of TCR beta chain sequences, a statistical classification framework was built. A later analysis assigned V and J genes by comparing TCR nucleotide sequences with IMGT/GENE-DB human TR gene sequences. A later analysis assigned CDR3 sequences and most-parsimonious VDJ recombination scenarios with the TCRdist pipeline. In a later analysis, every TCR beta chain was defined by the combination of its CDR3 amino acid sequence and its V-gene family, and reads without a unique V-gene family were dropped. In a later analysis, 450 to 600 highly shared, low-generation-probability nucleotide sequences were removed to address suspected cross-contamination and a sequencing artifact. In a later analysis, a clonal expansion index was calculated for each public chain from normalized within-repertoire ranks of inferred template counts. Generation probabilities in a later analysis came from a VDJ recombination model fitted to out-of-frame rearrangements, and those results were checked against IGoR. A later analysis scored TCR-TCR, TCR-HLA and TCR-CMV co-occurrence with hypergeometric tests, applying a repertoire-size bias correction to TCR pairs. False discovery rates were estimated in a later analysis by permuting HLA or CMV assignments 20 times. In a later analysis, co-occurring TCRs were grouped using DBSCAN, with TCRdist sequence similarity added in when clustering inside HLA-allele-positive subsets. Co-occurrence clustering excluded repertoires with fewer than 30,000 or more than 120,000 public chains, plus five with anomalous nucleotide sharing. Not all clones reach the TCRdb copy of this immuneACCESS table, which keeps in-frame sequences only. Checked studies attribute under half of the gap to unresolved V genes and leave the rest unexplained. V and J calls and clone size come straight from that table; D and trimming were deduced from the DNA. This sample is represented by approximately 73,000 clones; 60% to 75% of them were singletons. The ten largest account for around 12% of the sample.

This clone was detected once. Its antigen is not yet known. No base quality information exists; no much larger clone differs at one position. General conclusions and limits of the study: In a later genetic analysis, a missense DCLRE1C variant was associated with V-gene and J-gene trimming of TCR beta chains, and the association was replicated in an independent cohort. In a later analysis, the rate of TCR association differed among HLA loci, with DRB1 alleles having the most associated TCRs and HLA-C alleles having the fewest. Immune exposure information for the cohort was limited to CMV serostatus. The presence/absence analyses assumed that sequencing depth was roughly uniform across donors, and that assumption may not be true. A cluster of highly shared sequence variants was judged likely to be a technical artifact of the sequencing pipeline. In this cohort, only TCR beta chains were sequenced, and detectable features were limited by the absence of alpha or paired-chain data. Specific HLA alleles were associated with about 17,000 TCR beta sequences at a false discovery rate of 0.05 in a later analysis. A further reported finding was that TCR beta sequences accurately predicted the HLA-A and HLA-B alleles for most subjects in the first cohort. A few of the identified cytomegalovirus-associated TCR beta chains were confirmed in vitro to be specific for cytomegalovirus antigens. Assigning TCR associations to individual alleles was difficult when HLA alleles, especially DR and DQ, strongly co-occurred. Because counts were too low, some 17 rarely observed V segments, including chromosome 9 orphons, were left out of the earlier analysis of 500 to 650 of the donors. Because HLA typing was unavailable for some donors at each locus, only the typed subset was used in association tests. A later analysis found that HLA-associated TCR beta chains were more clonally expanded and had lower generation probabilities than equally common non-associated chains. According to the authors, the approach could potentially be generalized to other disease states and immunological phenotypes. According to a later analysis, most CMV-associated TCR beta chains appeared to be HLA-restricted, and the HLA associations seemed to be driven largely by CMV exposure. The study gave a list of 150 to 200 TCR beta chains associated with cytomegalovirus. According to a later analysis, parvovirus B19, influenza, CMV and Epstein-Barr virus appeared linked to several top co-occurrence clusters. The classifier was reported to diagnose cytomegalovirus status with high specificity and sensitivity in both the original cohort and the validation cohort. Most TCR sequences were observed very rarely across donors, whereas some public TCRs were present in many individuals. In an earlier analysis of approximately 600 of the donors, most TCR beta V segments were observed in productive rearrangements about 90% or about 30% of the time, broadly matching IMGT annotations. Compared with the roughly 710-donor mean, donors in an Asian-associated ancestry cluster had fewer N-insertions in productive TCRs, according to a later genetic analysis. Some IMGT-functional V segments, including TRBV6-2 and TRBV6-3, could not be distinguished by the 87-base-pair reads and were therefore excluded. Linkage disequilibrium might explain the correlated functional status among segregating V segments, but an unknown experimental factor could not be excluded.

The CDR3 measures 15 amino acids from cysteine to phenylalanine. The retained sequence is limited to the CDR3, 45 bases, with the frame set at the first base. Deletion took 3 bases off V and 9 bases off J, with a span of 18 bases between the germline ends. CDR1 and CDR2 are read off the germline V gene as SNHLY and FYNNEI. The cohort was made up of roughly 670 healthy bone marrow donors. At the time of sampling, all cohort members were nominally healthy, though unrecorded immune exposures were likely present. The donor tested CMV seronegative, placing the donor among the 350 to 400 seronegative members of the cohort. Each donor provided a peripheral blood sample, and peripheral blood mononuclear cells were used for TCR beta sequencing. The Qiagen DNeasy Blood Extraction Kit was used to extract genomic DNA from the blood cell samples.

The V gene is TRBV2 and the J gene is TRBJ2-1, with TRBD1 tentatively as D gene (6 bases match). The material sequenced was PBMCs. The origin of this receptor is a man in his 70s in good health and CMV-seronegative. Here is the DNA: TGTGCCAGCAGTGAGTCTGGGGCCAGGGGCATTGAGCAGTTCTTC. Its coded protein is CASSESGARGIEQFF.